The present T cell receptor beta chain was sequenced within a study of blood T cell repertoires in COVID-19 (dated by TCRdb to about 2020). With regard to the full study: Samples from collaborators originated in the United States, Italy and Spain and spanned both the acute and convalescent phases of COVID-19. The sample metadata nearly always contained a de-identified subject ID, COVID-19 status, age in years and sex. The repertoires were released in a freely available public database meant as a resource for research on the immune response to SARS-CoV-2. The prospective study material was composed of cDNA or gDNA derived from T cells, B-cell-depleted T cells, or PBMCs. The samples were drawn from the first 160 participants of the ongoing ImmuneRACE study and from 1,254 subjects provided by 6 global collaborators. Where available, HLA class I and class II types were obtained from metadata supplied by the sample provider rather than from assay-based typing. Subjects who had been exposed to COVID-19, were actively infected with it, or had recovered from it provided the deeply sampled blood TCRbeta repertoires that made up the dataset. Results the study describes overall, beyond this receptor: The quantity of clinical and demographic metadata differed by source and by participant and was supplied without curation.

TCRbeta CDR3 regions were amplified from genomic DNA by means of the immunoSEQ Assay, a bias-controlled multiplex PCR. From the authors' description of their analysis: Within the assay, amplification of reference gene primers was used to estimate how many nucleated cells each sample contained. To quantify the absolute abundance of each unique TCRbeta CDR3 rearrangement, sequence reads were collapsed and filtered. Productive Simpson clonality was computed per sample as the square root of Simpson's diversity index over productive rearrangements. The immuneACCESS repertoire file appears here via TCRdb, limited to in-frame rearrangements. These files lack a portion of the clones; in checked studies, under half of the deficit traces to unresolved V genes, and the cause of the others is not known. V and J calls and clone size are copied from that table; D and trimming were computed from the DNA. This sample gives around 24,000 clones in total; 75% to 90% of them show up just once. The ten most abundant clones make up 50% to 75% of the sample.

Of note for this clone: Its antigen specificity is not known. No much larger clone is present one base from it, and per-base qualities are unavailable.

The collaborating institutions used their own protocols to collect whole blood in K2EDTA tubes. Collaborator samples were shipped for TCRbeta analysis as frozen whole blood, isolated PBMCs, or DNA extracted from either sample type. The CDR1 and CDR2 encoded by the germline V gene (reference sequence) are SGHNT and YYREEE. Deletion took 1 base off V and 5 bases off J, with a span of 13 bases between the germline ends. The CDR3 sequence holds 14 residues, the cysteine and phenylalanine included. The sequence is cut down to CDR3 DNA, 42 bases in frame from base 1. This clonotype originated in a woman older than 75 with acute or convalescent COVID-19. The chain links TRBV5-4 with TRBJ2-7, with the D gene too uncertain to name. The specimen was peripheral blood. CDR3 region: CASSLNVQSDEQYF. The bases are TGTGCCAGCAGCTTGAATGTACAATCAGACGAGCAGTACTTC. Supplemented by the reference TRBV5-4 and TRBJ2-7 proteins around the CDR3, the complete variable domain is ETGVTQSPTHLIKTRGQQVTLRCSSQSGHNTVSWYQQALGQGPQFIFQYYREEENGRGNFPPRFSGLQFPNYSSELNVNALELDDSALYLCASSLNVQSDEQYFGPGTRLTVT.